The rows below give T cell receptor beta chains drawn from one sample of a study of T cells after yellow fever vaccination. TCRdb reanalysed the 5' RACE reads using MiXCR and keeps one entry per CDR3 protein. Among a few hundred thousand distinct CDR3 sequences, around 8.1% were seen once, and the ten largest hold 17%. Sequencing used PBMCs, obtained 45 days after the first yellow fever vaccination. All receptors derive from a man younger than 35 who received the YFV17D yellow fever vaccine. The CDR3 runs from the conserved cysteine through the conserved F or W. A D gene is named only where the DNA matches it firmly. Clone size is not always given. Where it is, it says once, few, many or a class for expanded clones.

>TRBV9|NA|TRBJ1-2|NA
CATSDLNYGYTF
TGTGCCACCTCTGACTTAAACTATGGCTACACCTTC
>TRBV7-2|many|TRBJ2-5|NA
CASSLVSGETQYF
TGTGCCAGCAGCTTAGTATCGGGAGAGACCCAGTACTTC
>TRBV14|NA|TRBJ2-1|TRBD2
CASSHLAGGSYNEQFF
TGTGCCAGCAGCCATTTAGCGGGGGGGTCCTACAATGAGCAGTTCTTC
>TRBV10-3|few|TRBJ2-1|NA
CAILRDGGNEQFF
TGTGCCATCCTTCGTGACGGGGGAAATGAGCAGTTCTTC
>TRBV19|NA|TRBJ2-3|NA
CASSGGGALTDTQYF
TGTGCCAGTAGTGGGGGGGGGGCACTCACAGATACGCAGTATTTT
>TRBV6-2/TRBV6-3|few|TRBJ1-4|NA
CASSHLGATNEKLFF
TGTGCCAGCAGCCACCTGGGAGCAACTAATGAAAAACTGTTTTTT
>TRBV7-2|few|TRBJ1-5|TRBD1
CASSEPGQGANQPQHF
TGTGCCAGCAGCGAACCGGGACAGGGCGCCAATCAGCCCCAGCATTTT
>TRBV3-1|few|TRBJ2-5|NA
CASSQDEGRETQYF
TGTGCCAGCAGCCAAGATGAGGGGAGGGAGACCCAGTACTTC
>TRBV6-5|few|TRBJ1-5|NA
CASSYSGGGAQPQHF
TGTGCCAGCAGTTACTCCGGCGGGGGAGCTCAGCCCCAGCATTTT
>TRBV5-1|NA|TRBJ2-7|NA
CASSLVSEQYF
TGCGCCAGCAGCTTGGTTAGCGAGCAGTACTTC
>TRBV5-1|NA|TRBJ2-1|NA
CASSDEQGYNEQFF
TGCGCCAGCAGCGATGAACAGGGCTACAATGAGCAGTTCTTC
>TRBV12-3/TRBV12-4|few|TRBJ2-5|TRBD1
CASSLDRSQETQYF
TGTGCCAGCAGTTTGGACAGGAGCCAAGAGACCCAGTACTTC
>TRBV5-4|few|TRBJ2-1|TRBD1
CASSLAGQGLTYNEQFF
TGTGCCAGCAGCTTGGCGGGACAGGGGCTAACCTACAATGAGCAGTTCTTC
>TRBV7-2|many|TRBJ2-5|NA
CASSPRMETQYF
TGTGCCAGCAGCCCCCGCATGGAGACCCAGTACTTC
>TRBV7-6|few|TRBJ1-1|NA
CASSLTPPDPYTEAFF
TGTGCCAGCAGCTTAACTCCGCCAGATCCTTACACTGAAGCTTTCTTT
>TRBV4-3|NA|TRBJ2-6|NA
CASSQVHSPNSGANVLTF
TGCGCCAGCAGCCAAGTACACTCCCCTAACTCTGGGGCCAACGTCCTGACTTTC
>TRBV12-3/TRBV12-4|few|TRBJ1-2|TRBD1
CASTLGQGYGYTF
TGTGCCAGCACCCTTGGACAGGGCTACGGCTACACCTTC
>TRBV4-2|many|TRBJ2-1|NA
CASSQESSSEQFF
TGTGCCAGCAGCCAAGAGTCCTCCAGTGAGCAGTTCTTC
>TRBV29-1|NA|TRBJ2-3|NA
CSARIFSTDTQYF
TGCAGCGCCCGAATCTTTAGCACAGATACGCAGTATTTT
>TRBV12-3/TRBV12-4|few|TRBJ1-2|NA
CASSDRVSNYGYTF
TGTGCCAGCAGCGACAGAGTGTCTAACTATGGCTACACCTTC
>TRBV7-2|few|TRBJ1-5|NA
CASSFGGPRNGNQPQHF
TGTGCCAGCAGCTTCGGGGGGCCCCGAAATGGGAATCAGCCCCAGCATTTT
>TRBV5-4|NA|TRBJ2-3|NA
CASSLGTGQWDTQYF
TGTGCCAGCAGCCTGGGGACGGGCCAATGGGATACGCAGTATTTT
>TRBV27|few|TRBJ1-1|NA
CASMGLVLNTEAFF
TGTGCCAGCATGGGGTTGGTCCTGAACACTGAAGCTTTCTTT
>TRBV19|NA|TRBJ1-6|NA
CASSMNLDNSPLHF
TGTGCCAGTAGTATGAACCTGGATAATTCACCCCTCCACTTT
>TRBV7-9|NA|TRBJ2-1|NA
CASSPPYSSSYNEQFF
TGTGCCAGCAGCCCACCATACTCGAGCTCCTACAATGAGCAGTTCTTC
>TRBV20-1|many|TRBJ2-1|TRBD2
CSAVLAGGHNEQFF
TGCAGTGCAGTACTAGCGGGGGGCCACAATGAGCAGTTCTTC
>TRBV5-1|many|TRBJ2-4|TRBD1
CASSAGQGADIQYF
TGCGCCAGCAGCGCGGGACAGGGGGCTGACATTCAGTACTTC
>TRBV24-1|NA|TRBJ2-1|NA
CATSASAVNEQFF
TGTGCCACCAGTGCTTCGGCCGTCAATGAGCAGTTCTTC
>TRBV5-6|few|TRBJ2-5|TRBD1
CASSSPDRGVSQF
TGTGCCAGCAGCTCCCCGGACAGGGGAGTTTCCCAATTC
>TRBV3-1|few|TRBJ1-3|NA
CASSPSRRNTIYF
TGTGCCAGCAGCCCCTCGAGGAGAAACACCATATATTTT
>TRBV7-2|many|TRBJ2-2|NA
CASSLSVGTGELFF
TGTGCCAGCAGCTTATCGGTGGGCACCGGGGAGCTGTTTTTT
>TRBV7-2|many|TRBJ2-2|NA
CASSPFEGGLTGELFF
TGTGCCAGCAGCCCTTTTGAGGGGGGGCTTACCGGGGAGCTGTTTTTT
>TRBV6-1|many|TRBJ1-2|TRBD1
CASRAQGQGYGYTF
TGTGCCAGCAGGGCCCAGGGACAGGGCTATGGCTACACCTTC
>TRBV19|NA|TRBJ1-3|NA
CASIPPGEGGNTIYF
TGTGCCTCTATTCCCCCAGGGGAAGGTGGAAACACCATATATTTT
>TRBV10-3|many|TRBJ1-4|TRBD1
CASRQGENEKLFF
TGTGCCTCAAGACAGGGGGAGAATGAAAAACTGTTTTTT
>TRBV7-9|many|TRBJ2-7|TRBD1
CASSYQGAGEQYF
TGTGCCAGCAGTTACCAGGGGGCGGGGGAGCAGTACTTC
>TRBV20-1|NA|TRBJ1-3|NA
CSAREGLTMTGNTIYF
TGCAGTGCTAGAGAAGGCCTGACAATGACTGGAAACACCATATATTTT
>TRBV5-1|NA|TRBJ2-1|NA
CASSLVGLDSNEQFF
TGCGCCAGCAGCTTGGTTGGGCTAGATAGTAATGAGCAGTTCTTC
>TRBV12-3/TRBV12-4|NA|TRBJ1-1|TRBD1
CASSWQGANTEAFF
TGTGCCAGCAGTTGGCAGGGGGCAAACACTGAAGCTTTCTTT
>TRBV29-1|NA|TRBJ2-3|NA
CSVEASGSTDTQNF
TGCAGCGTTGAGGCATCAGGTTCGACAGATACGCAGAATTTT
>TRBV7-9|NA|TRBJ2-3|TRBD1
CASSLTTGADTQYF
TGTGCCAGCAGCTTAACGACAGGGGCAGATACGCAGTATTTT
>TRBV7-9|NA|TRBJ2-1|NA
CASSFRDLNNEQFF
TGTGCCAGCAGCTTCAGGGACTTGAACAATGAGCAGTTCTTC
>TRBV12-3/TRBV12-4|few|TRBJ1-6|NA
CAIGQYNSPLHF
TGTGCCATCGGACAGTATAATTCACCCCTCCACTTT
>TRBV18|few|TRBJ1-1|TRBD1
CASSPPAGGLNTEAFF
TGTGCCAGCTCACCACCGGCAGGGGGACTGAACACTGAAGCTTTCTTT
>TRBV7-2|NA|TRBJ1-1|NA
CASSLVPGRRTNTEAFF
TGTGCCAGCAGCTTAGTTCCGGGGCGCCGAACGAACACTGAAGCTTTCTTT
>TRBV7-2|few|TRBJ1-1|NA
CASSLASTGREGLGSTEAFF
TGTGCCAGCAGCTTGGCCTCGACAGGAAGGGAGGGTCTGGGTTCGACTGAAGCTTTCTTT
>TRBV4-3|few|TRBJ2-3|TRBD2
CASSQAGGGADTQYF
TGCGCCAGCAGCCAAGCTGGCGGGGGGGCAGATACGCAGTATTTT
>TRBV4-1|NA|TRBJ2-2|TRBD2
CASSQDLSRGRTGELFF
TGCGCCAGCAGCCAAGATCTATCGCGGGGGAGGACCGGGGAGCTGTTTTTT
>TRBV11-2|many|TRBJ2-1|NA
CASSLTAYNEQFF
TGTGCCAGCAGCCTAACAGCATACAATGAGCAGTTCTTC
>TRBV5-4|NA|TRBJ2-2|TRBD1
CASSWKQGAGTGELFF
TGTGCCAGCAGCTGGAAACAGGGGGCTGGCACCGGGGAGCTGTTTTTT
>TRBV6-5|few|TRBJ1-3|NA
CASSYYAAGVGNTIYF
TGTGCCAGCAGTTACTATGCCGCCGGTGTGGGAAACACCATATATTTT
>TRBV7-2|few|TRBJ1-2|NA
CASSPSEVPLVYGYTF
TGTGCCAGCAGCCCTAGTGAGGTCCCTTTAGTTTATGGCTACACCTTC
>TRBV6-2/TRBV6-3|few|TRBJ2-5|TRBD2
CASSRDYQTRQETQYF
TGTGCCAGCAGTCGGGACTACCAAACCCGACAAGAGACCCAGTACTTC
>TRBV7-6|few|TRBJ2-3|NA
CASSSQGEGASATQYF
TGTGCCAGCAGCTCACAAGGGGAGGGGGCGTCAGCTACGCAGTATTTT
>TRBV9|few|TRBJ2-1|TRBD2
CASSVEPSGGFREQFF
TGTGCCAGCAGCGTAGAACCTTCGGGGGGGTTTCGTGAGCAGTTCTTC
>TRBV19|NA|TRBJ1-2|NA
CASSIEGAYGYTF
TGTGCCAGTAGTATTGAGGGCGCCTATGGCTACACCTTC
>TRBV7-2|many|TRBJ1-1|NA
CASSLRRGGTEAFF
TGTGCCAGCAGCCTCCGGCGCGGGGGCACTGAAGCTTTCTTT